Presented here are 26 T cell receptor beta chains from one specimen sequenced in a study of shared clonotypes between healthy human individuals. CD8 cells classed as naive were CD45RO-negative and positively selected for CCR7, excluding terminally differentiated effector memory CD45RA+ cells. Clones were read by immunoSEQ multiplex PCR, and TCRdb kept only the in-frame ones, dropping some. The sample gives about 2 million clones, about 94% of which show up once; more than 0.95% is in the top ten. Sequencing was done on a sample of naive CD8+ T cells sorted from blood. These receptor sequences come from a young man in good health.

This clone turned up a few times. The gene calls are TRBV6-6 and TRBJ1-2; D gene ambiguous. The CDR3 runs 11 residues. V gave up 8 bases and J gave up 2 bases, with 6 bases separating them. Germline V gene data show CDR1 as MNHNY and CDR2 as SVGAGI (reference sequence). This CDR3 is CASEENYGYTF. CDR3 DNA: TGTGCCAGCGAGGAAAACTATGGCTACACCTTC.

CDR3 region: CASSVDFGFGTGYEQYF. In nucleotides, the CDR3 is TGTGCCAGCAGCGTAGATTTTGGTTTTGGGACAGGCTACGAGCAGTACTTC. The V and J genes are TRBV9 and TRBJ2-7; TRBD1 agrees at 8 bases. Germline V CDR1 and CDR2: SGDLS, YYNGEE. This CDR3 comprises 17 residues. Losses at the gene ends were 0 bases for V and 3 bases for J; bases not matched to a gene: 11.

The rearrangement links TRBV4-1 to TRBJ2-2; TRBD1 is a possible D gene (5 bases). Germline V gene data show CDR1 as MGHRA and CDR2 as YSYEKL. This CDR3 spans 13 amino acids. The V end lost 3 bases, the J end lost 4 bases, and 6 bases lay between the germline ends. Here the CDR3 reads CASSHGATGELFF. CDR3 sequence (DNA): TGCGCCAGCAGCCATGGGGCCACCGGGGAGCTGTTTTTT.

The chain recombines TRBV10-2 with TRBJ2-1, with 13 bases identical to TRBD2. This CDR3 comprises 16 residues. V lost 5 bases and J lost 2; bases outside the gene matches: 3. Per the germline V gene, CDR1 is WSHSY and CDR2 is SAAADI. The CDR3 DNA reads as TGCGCCAGCAGTTGGACTAGCGGGAGCGCCTACAATGAGCAGTTCTTC. Its protein is CASSWTSGSAYNEQFF.

CDR3: CASSTWTGKNEKLFF. CDR3 sequence (DNA): TGTGCCAGCAGTACCTGGACAGGGAAAAATGAAAAACTGTTTTTT. The rearrangement uses TRBV27 and TRBJ1-4; the match to TRBD1 covers 8 bases. Trimming removed 5 bases from V and 5 bases from J; junction bases left unmatched: 7. The CDR3 is 15 amino acids. Germline values: CDR1 MNHEY, CDR2 SMNVEV (reference sequence).

This rearrangement joins TRBV5-6 to TRBJ1-2; no clear D gene. Germline CDR1 is SGHDT and CDR2 is YYEEEE. V lost 2 bases and J 1 base, leaving 12 bases between the germline ends. The CDR3 contains 15 residues. For the CDR3, the DNA is TGTGCCAGCAGCTTTTGGGCAGAGCTTAACTATGGCTACACCTTC. Translation: CASSFWAELNYGYTF.

The CDR3 DNA reads TGTGCCAGCAGCTTAGGGGGACTAGTTTGGCAAGAGACCCAGTACTTC. It translates to CASSLGGLVWQETQYF. This chain joins TRBV7-9 and TRBJ2-5; 8 bases fit TRBD2. This CDR3 spans 16 amino acids. CDR1 is SEHNR, CDR2 FQNEAQ, per germline (reference sequence). V lost 1 base, J lost 2 bases, and 6 bases stayed unmatched.

With respect to this clone: Different DNA sequences within this sample yield the same CDR3. V usage is TRBV6-1 and J usage is TRBJ1-5, with 7 bases matching TRBD1. The CDR3 runs to 16 residues. Trimming cost V 2 bases and J 0 bases; bases outside gene matches: 4. The germline CDR1 and CDR2 sequences are MNHNS and SASEGT. CDR3 loop: CASSEFRGYSNQPQHF. CDR3 DNA sequence: TGTGCCAGCAGTGAATTCAGGGGGTATAGCAATCAGCCCCAGCATTTT.

The chain is built from TRBV5-6 and TRBJ2-7; maybe TRBD1 (6 bases). Trimming took 2 bases from V and 4 from J, leaving 16 bases between them. The germline V gene has CDR1 SGHDT and CDR2 YYEEEE. The CDR3 totals 15 residues. This CDR3 reads CASSFQGQSLYEQYF. The CDR3, as DNA: TGTGCCAGCAGCTTTCAAGGACAGAGTCTGTACGAGCAGTACTTC.

The rearrangement uses TRBV4-1 and TRBJ1-1; 7 bases fit TRBD1. The CDR3 totals 15 residues. J gave up 4 bases and V 1 base, and 6 bases lay outside the gene matches. Per the germline V gene, CDR1 is MGHRA and CDR2 is YSYEKL. The CDR3 nucleotides read TGCGCCAGCAGCCAAGGCCCCGGGACAGTCACTGAAGCTTTCTTT. Translating it yields CASSQGPGTVTEAFF.

With regard to this clone: A read error may explain this, as a much larger clone is one base away. The chain has TRBV5-4 and TRBJ2-5; D unresolved. The tail of the sequence fits TRBJ2-7 better, so the J call may be wrong. The CDR3 has 11 residues. Per the germline V gene, CDR1 is SGHNT and CDR2 is YYREEE (reference sequence). The CDR3 nucleotides are TGTGCCAGCAGCTGGGGCTACGAGCAGTACTTC. As protein: CASSWGYEQYF.

V is TRBV19 and J is TRBJ2-5, with D perhaps matching TRBD1 or TRBD2 (6 bases each). Germline V gene data show CDR1 as LNHDA and CDR2 as SQIVND (reference sequence). V was clipped by 7 bases and J by 4 bases, with 19 bases between them. CDR3 length: 15 residues. CDR3 DNA sequence: TGTGCCAGTAAAGCATCGGGGGCCTTGGGAGAGACCCAGTACTTC. Translation: CASKASGALGETQYF.

Turning to this clone: Other DNA sequences of this sample code for an identical CDR3. For the CDR3, the DNA is TGTGCCAGCAGTGACAACTATGGCTACACCTTC. Translation: CASSDNYGYTF. The chain links TRBV2 to TRBJ1-2; D remains unclear. Trimming pared 3 bases from V and 2 bases from J, leaving 1 base between. Germline V gene sequence: CDR1 SNHLY, CDR2 FYNNEI. The CDR3 runs 11 residues.

The rearrangement links TRBV28 to TRBJ2-4; possibly TRBD1 or TRBD2 for D (5 bases each). CDR1 MDHEN and CDR2 SYDVKM come from the germline V gene. V dropped 10 bases and J dropped 9 bases, with 13 bases sitting between them. The CDR3 sequence is 11 residues long. The CDR3 sequence is CATREGVIQYF. The CDR3 DNA follows: TGTGCCACCCGGGAAGGGGTCATTCAGTACTTC.

V usage is TRBV10-3 and J usage is TRBJ2-1; D gene uncertain. CDR3 length: 13 amino acids. Germline V lookup: CDR1 ENHRY, CDR2 SYGVKD. V lost 2 bases and J lost 12, with 14 bases in between. CDR3 amino acids: CAISEQDQWWQFF. CDR3 in DNA: TGTGCCATCAGTGAGCAGGACCAATGGTGGCAGTTCTTC.

This sequence joins TRBV4-2 and TRBJ1-1; the D gene is possibly TRBD1 (5 bases). The length of the CDR3 is 17 residues. The germline V gene has CDR1 LGHNA and CDR2 YNFKEQ. V dropped 0 bases and J dropped 6 bases, with 20 bases sitting between them. In DNA, the CDR3 is TGTGCCAGCAGCCAAGAAGAGGGGTTAATTTCGACACCTGAAGCTTTCTTT. It encodes CASSQEEGLISTPEAFF.

The chain has TRBV28 and TRBJ1-2, with 8 bases that match TRBD1. CDR3 length: 13 residues. Germline assignment: CDR1 MDHEN and CDR2 SYDVKM. Trimming at V came to 6 bases and at J to 5 bases, leaving 5 bases not matched to a gene. CDR3 protein: CASRTGGSYGYTF. In DNA form, the CDR3 reads TGTGCCAGCAGAACAGGGGGATCATATGGCTACACCTTC.

V gene TRBV18 combines with J gene TRBJ2-3; weak D call: TRBD2 (6 bases). Deletions cut 3 bases from V and 0 bases from J, with 19 bases between. The CDR3 consists of 18 residues. CDR1 and CDR2 (germline): KGHSH, LQKENI. The CDR3 loop is CASSPGGRDLHSTDTQYF. CDR3 bases: TGTGCCAGCTCACCCGGGGGTAGGGACCTTCATAGCACAGATACGCAGTATTTT.

This sequence joins TRBV7-9 and TRBJ2-5; 12 bases align to TRBD2. The junction had 10 bases not matched to a gene; V was cut back by 5 bases and J by 3 bases. CDR3 length: 17 residues. CDR1 is SEHNR, CDR2 FQNEAQ, per germline (reference sequence). The CDR3 protein is CASSPLAGGPGKETQYF. The CDR3 region has the DNA TGTGCCAGCAGCCCTCTAGCGGGAGGGCCGGGGAAAGAGACCCAGTACTTC.

The chain has TRBV4-3 and TRBJ2-5; D is unclear. The CDR3 totals 17 residues. Looked up from germline, CDR1 is LGHNA and CDR2 is YSLEER. Between the trimmed V and J ends, which lost 2 bases and 0 bases, there was a span of 16 bases. CDR3 region: CASSQTLSPKDQETQYF. CDR3 nucleotides: TGCGCCAGCAGCCAAACTCTTAGCCCCAAGGACCAAGAGACCCAGTACTTC.

This chain uses TRBV6-1 with TRBJ1-4, with D tentatively TRBD1 (5 bases). Trimming stripped 2 bases from V and 8 bases from J, with 21 bases between. This CDR3 region has 17 residues. Germline CDR1 and CDR2: MNHNS and SASEGT. Written as DNA, the CDR3 is TGTGCCAGCAGTGAAAAAATTTTCGGAGGGGTGGCGGAAAAACTGTTTTTT. Its protein product is CASSEKIFGGVAEKLFF.

The chain recombines TRBV4-1 with TRBJ2-4; D is undetermined. Trimming removed 0 bases at V and 4 bases at J, with 13 bases between. The germline V gene has CDR1 MGHRA and CDR2 YSYEKL. The length of the CDR3 is 16 residues. The CDR3 nucleotides read TGCGCCAGCAGCCAAGATCGCGTGAACGGAAAAAACATTCAGTACTTC. Translated, it gives CASSQDRVNGKNIQYF.

CDR3 coding DNA: TGTGCCAGCAGCTTACCTCTAGCGGGAGGGTCCTACGAGCAGTACTTC. This encodes CASSLPLAGGSYEQYF. This chain joins TRBV7-2 and TRBJ2-7, with 12 bases matching TRBD2. Per the germline V gene, CDR1 is SGHTA and CDR2 is FQGNSA. This CDR3 comprises 16 residues. Trimming took 2 bases from V and 1 from J; bases not matched to a gene: 3.

This chain links TRBV27 with TRBJ1-4; 9 bases fit TRBD1. Germline CDR1 MNHEY, CDR2 SMNVEV (reference sequence). The CDR3 has 14 amino acids. J lost 5 bases, V lost 7 bases, and 5 bases had no gene match. In nucleotides, the CDR3 is TGTGCCAGCACCGAGACAGGGGGAAATGAAAAACTGTTTTTT. Amino acids: CASTETGGNEKLFF.

Concerning this clone itself: Germline and junction disagree at one end, which may indicate a read error. This CDR3 is CASSLGQGPGNTIYF. In nucleotides, the CDR3 is TGTGCCAGCAGCCTAGGACAGGGACCTGGAAACACCATATATTTT. The chain recombines TRBV13 with TRBJ1-3; 8 nucleotides agree with TRBD1. Germline loops: CDR1 PRHDT, CDR2 FYEKMQ (reference sequence). This CDR3 comprises 15 residues.

The count of this clone is one. CDR3 residues: CASSRTSKDEQYF. CDR3 in DNA: TGTGCCAGCTCACGGACTAGTAAAGACGAGCAGTACTTC. The V gene is TRBV18, the J gene TRBJ2-7; 7 bases line up with TRBD2. The V gene's germline CDR1 is KGHSH and CDR2 LQKENI. CDR3 length equals 13 residues. Trimming removed 4 bases from V and 5 bases from J; junction bases left unmatched: 5.